Described below is a single T cell receptor beta chain sequence and its context. What it recognizes is unknown. Deletions cut 8 bases from V and 1 base from J, with 16 bases between. CDR3 length: 15 amino acids. CDR1 is SNHLY, CDR2 FYNNEI, per germline. These data are taken from a study of OX40 agonist ivuxolimab in advanced cancers. Study-wide results and caveats: The antigen specificity of the peripheral T cells (those that were expanded) was not determined. Expanded clones were, on average, more numerous among CD8+ T cells than CD4+. Among the nonresponders, some also had low normalized T-cell clonal expansion.

Autoimmune disease history or systemic immunosuppression excluded patients. This table comes from immunoSEQ multiplex PCR, and its TCRdb copy is limited to in-frame clones, with some not included. Altogether some 70,000 clones are present, under 95% being singletons, with the ten largest covering 0.8% to 1.2%. The material was CD4+ or CD8+ T cells sorted from blood, obtained in a trial of the OX40 agonist ivuxolimab. The V call is TRBV2, the J call TRBJ2-3; D might be TRBD1 (5 bases). The clonotype comes from an adult with an advanced solid tumor such as melanoma, head and neck, liver or kidney cancer. CDR3 DNA sequence: TGTGCCAGCTCCGACGGTGGGGCAGGCACAGATACGCAGTATTTT. Encoded protein: CASSDGGAGTDTQYF.